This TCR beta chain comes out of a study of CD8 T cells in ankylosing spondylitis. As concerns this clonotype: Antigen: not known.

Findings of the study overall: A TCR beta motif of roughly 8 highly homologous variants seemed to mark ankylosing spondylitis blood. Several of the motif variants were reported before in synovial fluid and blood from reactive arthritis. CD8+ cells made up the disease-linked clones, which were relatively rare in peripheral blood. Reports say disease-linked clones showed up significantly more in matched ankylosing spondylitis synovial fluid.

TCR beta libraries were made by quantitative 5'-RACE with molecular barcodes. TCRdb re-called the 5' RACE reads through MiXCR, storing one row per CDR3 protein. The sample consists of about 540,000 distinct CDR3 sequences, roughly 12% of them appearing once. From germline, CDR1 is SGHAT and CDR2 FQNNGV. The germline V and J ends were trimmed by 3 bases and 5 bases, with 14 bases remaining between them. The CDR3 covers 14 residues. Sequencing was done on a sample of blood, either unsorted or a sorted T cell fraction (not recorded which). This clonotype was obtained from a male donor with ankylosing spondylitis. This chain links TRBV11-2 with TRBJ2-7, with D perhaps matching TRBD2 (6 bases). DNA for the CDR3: TGTGCCAGCAGCTTCCGGGCGGGGAACAACGAGCAGTACTTC. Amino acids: CASSFRAGNNEQYF. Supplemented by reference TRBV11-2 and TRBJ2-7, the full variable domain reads EAGVAQSPRYKIIEKRQSVAFWCNPISGHATLYWYQQILGQGPKLLIQFQNNGVVDDSQLPKDRFSAERLKGVDSTLKIQPAKLEDSAVYLCASSFRAGNNEQYFGPGTRLTVT.